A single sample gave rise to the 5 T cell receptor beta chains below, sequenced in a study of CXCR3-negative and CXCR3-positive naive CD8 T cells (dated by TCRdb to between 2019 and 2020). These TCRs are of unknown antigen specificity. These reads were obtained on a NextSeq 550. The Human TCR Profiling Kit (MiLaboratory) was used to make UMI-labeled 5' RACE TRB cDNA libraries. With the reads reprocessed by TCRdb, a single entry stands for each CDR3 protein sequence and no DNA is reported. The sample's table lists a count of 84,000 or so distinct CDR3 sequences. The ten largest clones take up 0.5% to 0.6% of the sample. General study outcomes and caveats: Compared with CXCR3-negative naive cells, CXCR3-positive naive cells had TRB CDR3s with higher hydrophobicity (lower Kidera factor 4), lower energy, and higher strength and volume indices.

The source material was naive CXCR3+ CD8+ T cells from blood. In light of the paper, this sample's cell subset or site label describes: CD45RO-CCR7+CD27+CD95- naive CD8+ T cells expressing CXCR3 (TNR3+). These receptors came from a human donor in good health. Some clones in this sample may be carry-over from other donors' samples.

CDR3 sequence reads: CASSIGKNTEAFF. The rearrangement links TRBV19 to TRBJ1-1. CDR3 length: 13 residues. Germline V CDR1 and CDR2: LNHDA, SQIVND (reference sequence).

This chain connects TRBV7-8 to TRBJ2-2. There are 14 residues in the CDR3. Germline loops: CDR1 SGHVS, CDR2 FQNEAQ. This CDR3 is CASSVDEDTGELFF.

The CDR3 sequence is CASSSRPGRQETQYF. The genes are TRBV7-8 and TRBJ2-5; TCRdb's D gene call, TRBD1, goes unchecked for lack of DNA. The CDR3 spans 15 residues. Per the germline V gene, CDR1 is SGHVS and CDR2 is FQNEAQ.

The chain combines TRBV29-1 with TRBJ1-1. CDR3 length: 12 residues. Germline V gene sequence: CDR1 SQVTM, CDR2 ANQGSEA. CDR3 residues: CSVDGLNTEAFF.

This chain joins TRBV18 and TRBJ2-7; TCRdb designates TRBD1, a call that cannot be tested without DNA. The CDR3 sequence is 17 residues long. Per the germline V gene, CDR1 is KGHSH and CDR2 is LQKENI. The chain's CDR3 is CASSSTEQGSVAYEQYF.